This T cell receptor (beta chain) was retrieved from a study of OX40 agonist ivuxolimab in advanced cancers. In the study overall: Every 2 weeks, patients got intravenous ivuxolimab at one of six dose levels (0.01-10 mg/kg).

Using immunoSEQ multiplex PCR, the repertoire was profiled, and TCRdb retains in-frame clones only, with some absent. The profile covers tens of thousands of clones, with around 91% appearing a single time and 0.94% taken by the ten largest. This clone was observed a few times. No antigen is known for it. Study findings and constraints: Patients who responded partially at 0.1-3.0 mg/kg showed clonal expansion ranking among the lowest.

Deletions cut 10 bases from V and 3 bases from J, with 18 bases between. The CDR3 totals 14 residues. Peripheral blood came from all dose cohorts at three timepoints. This TCR was sampled from an adult with an advanced solid tumor such as melanoma, head and neck, liver or kidney cancer. V gene TRBV6-7 combines with J gene TRBJ1-1, with D tentatively TRBD1 (6 bases). TRBV6-7 is noted as an ORF with a role that remains uncertain. Sequenced material: CD4+ or CD8+ T cells sorted from blood, taken in a trial of the OX40 agonist ivuxolimab. In DNA form, the CDR3 reads TGTGCCACAGGAGGGGGGACGAGGGACACTGAAGCTTTCTTT. Amino acids: CATGGGTRDTEAFF.